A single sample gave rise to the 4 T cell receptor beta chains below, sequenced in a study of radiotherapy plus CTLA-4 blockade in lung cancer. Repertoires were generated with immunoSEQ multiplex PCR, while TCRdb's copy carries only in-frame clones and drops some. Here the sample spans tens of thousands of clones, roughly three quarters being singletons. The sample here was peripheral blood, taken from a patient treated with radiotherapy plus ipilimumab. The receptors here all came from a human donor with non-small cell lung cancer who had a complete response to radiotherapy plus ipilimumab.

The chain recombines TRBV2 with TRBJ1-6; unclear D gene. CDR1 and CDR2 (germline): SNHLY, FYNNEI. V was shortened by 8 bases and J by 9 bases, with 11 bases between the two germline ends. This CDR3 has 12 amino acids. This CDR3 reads CASCLGGSPLHF. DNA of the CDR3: TGTGCCAGCTGCCTTGGAGGTTCACCCCTCCACTTT.

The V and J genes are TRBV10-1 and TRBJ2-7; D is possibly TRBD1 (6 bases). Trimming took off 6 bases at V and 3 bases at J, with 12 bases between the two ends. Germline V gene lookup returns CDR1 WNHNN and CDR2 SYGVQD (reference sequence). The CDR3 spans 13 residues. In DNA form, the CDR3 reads TGCGCCAGCAGCGGTTTACAGGGCTACGAGCAGTACTTC. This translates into CASSGLQGYEQYF.

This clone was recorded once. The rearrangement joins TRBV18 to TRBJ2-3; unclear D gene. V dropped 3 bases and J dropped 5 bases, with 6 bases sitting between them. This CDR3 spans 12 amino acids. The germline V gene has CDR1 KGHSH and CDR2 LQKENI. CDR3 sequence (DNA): TGTGCCAGCTCACCGCCCGGAGATACGCAGTATTTT. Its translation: CASSPPGDTQYF. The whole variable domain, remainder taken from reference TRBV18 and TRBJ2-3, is NAGVMQNPRHLVRRRGQEARLRCSPMKGHSHVYWYRQLPEEGLKFMVYLQKENIIDESGMPKERFSAEFPKEGPSILRIQQVVRGDSAAYFCASSPPGDTQYFGPGTRLTVL.

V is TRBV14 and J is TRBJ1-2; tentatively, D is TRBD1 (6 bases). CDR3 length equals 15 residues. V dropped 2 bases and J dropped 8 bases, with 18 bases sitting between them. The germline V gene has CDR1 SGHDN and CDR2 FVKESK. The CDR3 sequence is CASSQKQGWSSGYTF. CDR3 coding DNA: TGTGCCAGCAGCCAAAAACAGGGTTGGTCCTCCGGCTACACCTTC.